These T cell receptor beta chains were read from a single sample in a study of a mutant IDH1 vaccine in newly diagnosed glioma. No antigen has been identified for these receptors. Produced via immunoSEQ multiplex PCR; TCRdb's table is partial and in-frame only. The top ten clones hold roughly 3.2% of a sample with about 32,000 clones, around 80% of them seen once. The material was PBMCs, obtained from a glioma patient whose treatment included an IDH1 peptide vaccine. Source of these receptors: a man aged 40-49 years with glioma. Some clones in this sample may be carry-over from other donors' samples. CDR3s include the opening cysteine and the closing phenylalanine or tryptophan. D genes are given only for firm matches. Clone size, where shown, is once, few, many, or a class for clones that have expanded.

d_gene: TRBD1; v_gene: TRBV19; j_gene: TRBJ1-2; abundance: -; CDR3nt: TGTGCCAGTAGTGGACAGGGATTTGGCTACACCTTC; CDR3aa: CASSGQGFGYTF
d_gene: TRBD1; v_gene: TRBV4-2; j_gene: TRBJ1-2; abundance: -; CDR3nt: TGTGCCAGCAGCGCGGACAGGGACTATGGCTACACCTTC; CDR3aa: CASSADRDYGYTF
d_gene: -; v_gene: TRBV5-4; j_gene: TRBJ1-4; abundance: -; CDR3nt: TGTGCCAGCAGCACCGGACAGCGAACTAATGAAAAACTGTTTTTT; CDR3aa: CASSTGQRTNEKLFF
d_gene: TRBD2; v_gene: TRBV4-1; j_gene: TRBJ2-3; abundance: -; CDR3nt: TGCGCCAGCAGCCAAGCGGCGGGGGTGGGCGATACGCAGTATTTT; CDR3aa: CASSQAAGVGDTQYF
d_gene: TRBD1; v_gene: TRBV5-1; j_gene: TRBJ1-1; abundance: -; CDR3nt: TGCGCCAGCAGCTTTGGTGAGGGACAGGGGCTTCGGAACACTGAAGCTTTCTTT; CDR3aa: CASSFGEGQGLRNTEAFF
d_gene: -; v_gene: TRBV6-5; j_gene: TRBJ1-1; abundance: -; CDR3nt: TGTGCCAGCGACGCACACCTCGGAGGGTCCACTGAAGCTTTCTTT; CDR3aa: CASDAHLGGSTEAFF
d_gene: -; v_gene: TRBV6-5; j_gene: TRBJ2-2; abundance: -; CDR3nt: TGTGCCAGCAGTTACTCCCAGGGGACGGCCGGGGAGCTGTTTTTT; CDR3aa: CASSYSQGTAGELFF
d_gene: TRBD1; v_gene: TRBV11-3; j_gene: TRBJ2-7; abundance: -; CDR3nt: TGTGCCAGCAGCTCGACCGGGACAGGGGGCGACGAGCAGTACTTC; CDR3aa: CASSSTGTGGDEQYF
d_gene: TRBD1; v_gene: TRBV10-1; j_gene: TRBJ2-7; abundance: -; CDR3nt: TGCGCCAGCAGTGAGGGACAGGGGTACCCCTACGAGCAGTACTTC; CDR3aa: CASSEGQGYPYEQYF
d_gene: -; v_gene: TRBV10-3; j_gene: TRBJ2-1; abundance: -; CDR3nt: TGTGCCATCAGTACCGGGGGGCTCAATGAGCAGTTCTTC; CDR3aa: CAISTGGLNEQFF
d_gene: -; v_gene: TRBV19; j_gene: TRBJ1-1; abundance: -; CDR3nt: TGTGCCAGTAGTATCTCCTGGAGGGACACTGAAGCTTTCTTT; CDR3aa: CASSISWRDTEAFF
d_gene: TRBD1; v_gene: TRBV10-3; j_gene: TRBJ1-2; abundance: once; CDR3nt: TGTGCCATGGGGACAGGGCCGAACTATGGCTACACCTTC; CDR3aa: CAMGTGPNYGYTF
d_gene: -; v_gene: TRBV7-2; j_gene: TRBJ1-5; abundance: -; CDR3nt: TGTGCCAGCAGCTTAGAAGGGAATAGCAATCAGCCCCAGCATTTT; CDR3aa: CASSLEGNSNQPQHF
d_gene: -; v_gene: TRBV11-1; j_gene: TRBJ1-1; abundance: -; CDR3nt: TGTGCCAGCAGCTTAGATGACCCCGGCAACACTGAAGCTTTCTTT; CDR3aa: CASSLDDPGNTEAFF
d_gene: -; v_gene: TRBV5-1; j_gene: TRBJ1-1; abundance: -; CDR3nt: TGCGCCAGCAGCTTGGAAGAGGGGAGGACCACTGAAGCTTTCTTT; CDR3aa: CASSLEEGRTTEAFF
d_gene: -; v_gene: TRBV6-5; j_gene: TRBJ1-2; abundance: once; CDR3nt: TGTGCCAGCAGTTATAGGGCAGGGGACTATGGCTACACCTTC; CDR3aa: CASSYRAGDYGYTF
d_gene: TRBD1; v_gene: TRBV19; j_gene: TRBJ1-5; abundance: -; CDR3nt: TGTGCCAGTAGGGGGACAGAGTACCATCAGCCCCAGCATTTT; CDR3aa: CASRGTEYHQPQHF
d_gene: -; v_gene: TRBV18; j_gene: TRBJ1-5; abundance: -; CDR3nt: TGTGCCAGCTCACCAACTCGGGATAGCAATCAGCCCCAGCATTTT; CDR3aa: CASSPTRDSNQPQHF
d_gene: TRBD1; v_gene: TRBV5-1; j_gene: TRBJ1-4; abundance: few; CDR3nt: TGCGCCAGCAGCGTACGACAGGGGGGGTATGAAAAACTGTTTTTT; CDR3aa: CASSVRQGGYEKLFF
d_gene: -; v_gene: TRBV12-2; j_gene: TRBJ1-4; abundance: -; CDR3nt: TGTGCAAGTCGCTTAGCGGCCCCTCGTAAAGAAACCAATGAAAAACTGTTTTTT; CDR3aa: CASRLAAPRKETNEKLFF
d_gene: -; v_gene: TRBV6-4; j_gene: TRBJ1-1; abundance: -; CDR3nt: TGTGCCAGCAGTGACTCGGACACAAACACTGAAGCTTTCTTT; CDR3aa: CASSDSDTNTEAFF
d_gene: -; v_gene: TRBV7-3; j_gene: TRBJ2-3; abundance: -; CDR3nt: TGTGCCAGCAGCTTAACGGGGGCGCGCACAGATACGCAGTATTTT; CDR3aa: CASSLTGARTDTQYF
d_gene: -; v_gene: TRBV4-1; j_gene: TRBJ1-4; abundance: -; CDR3nt: TGCGCCAGCAGCCGCGAACAGGGTAATGAAAAACTGTTTTTT; CDR3aa: CASSREQGNEKLFF
d_gene: TRBD2; v_gene: TRBV6-1; j_gene: TRBJ2-2; abundance: -; CDR3nt: TGTGCCAGCAGTGGTCCGGGACTAGGTGCGGTCGGGGAGCTGTTTTTT; CDR3aa: CASSGPGLGAVGELFF
d_gene: -; v_gene: TRBV5-6; j_gene: TRBJ1-2; abundance: once; CDR3nt: TGTGCCAGCAGCTTGGCACGGGATGGCTACACCTTC; CDR3aa: CASSLARDGYTF
d_gene: -; v_gene: TRBV19; j_gene: TRBJ1-6; abundance: -; CDR3nt: TGTGCCAGTAGTATAGTCAATTCACCCCTCCACTTT; CDR3aa: CASSIVNSPLHF
d_gene: -; v_gene: TRBV29-1; j_gene: TRBJ1-5; abundance: few; CDR3nt: TGCAGCGTTGGAGAAGGGGATGGCAATCAGCCCCAGCATTTT; CDR3aa: CSVGEGDGNQPQHF
d_gene: -; v_gene: TRBV6-6; j_gene: TRBJ1-4; abundance: -; CDR3nt: TGTGCCAGCAGTTACCGGAATAATGAAAAACTGTTTTTT; CDR3aa: CASSYRNNEKLFF
d_gene: TRBD2; v_gene: TRBV14; j_gene: TRBJ2-3; abundance: -; CDR3nt: TGTGCCAGCAGCCAAGGTTTCGAGCGGGGGGCCGCTAGCACAGATACGCAGTATTTT; CDR3aa: CASSQGFERGAASTDTQYF
d_gene: TRBD2; v_gene: TRBV6-5; j_gene: TRBJ2-3; abundance: once; CDR3nt: TGTGCCAGCAGTGTGGGAGGGGCGGATACGCAGTATTTT; CDR3aa: CASSVGGADTQYF
d_gene: -; v_gene: TRBV10-3; j_gene: TRBJ1-4; abundance: -; CDR3nt: TGTGCCATGTCAAGCCCAGGAACTAATGAAAAACTGTTTTTT; CDR3aa: CAMSSPGTNEKLFF
d_gene: -; v_gene: TRBV18; j_gene: TRBJ1-6; abundance: -; CDR3nt: TGTGCCAGCTCACAGGACAGTGATTCACCCCTCCACTTT; CDR3aa: CASSQDSDSPLHF
d_gene: -; v_gene: TRBV27; j_gene: TRBJ1-1; abundance: -; CDR3nt: TGTGCCAGCGGACCCAGGGCCTGGAACACTGAAGCTTTCTTT; CDR3aa: CASGPRAWNTEAFF
d_gene: -; v_gene: TRBV27; j_gene: TRBJ2-2; abundance: -; CDR3nt: TGTGCCATTTCCCCCCAGACGAACACCGGGGAGCTGTTTTTT; CDR3aa: CAISPQTNTGELFF
d_gene: -; v_gene: TRBV5-6; j_gene: TRBJ2-1; abundance: -; CDR3nt: TGTGCCAGCAGCCAACTGACCGTTGGCTCCTACAATGAGCAGTTCTTC; CDR3aa: CASSQLTVGSYNEQFF
d_gene: TRBD1; v_gene: TRBV30; j_gene: TRBJ2-2; abundance: -; CDR3nt: TGTGCCTGGAGTGTCCCGGGACAGGGGACGTACGGGGAGCTGTTTTTT; CDR3aa: CAWSVPGQGTYGELFF
d_gene: TRBD2; v_gene: TRBV27; j_gene: TRBJ2-3; abundance: -; CDR3nt: TGTGCCAGCAGTTTAGCGGGGGGCAGCACAGATACGCAGTATTTT; CDR3aa: CASSLAGGSTDTQYF
d_gene: TRBD1; v_gene: TRBV30; j_gene: TRBJ1-1; abundance: -; CDR3nt: TGTGCCTGGAGTACGGACAGGGTAAATACTGAAGCTTTCTTT; CDR3aa: CAWSTDRVNTEAFF
d_gene: TRBD1; v_gene: TRBV6-6; j_gene: TRBJ2-5; abundance: -; CDR3nt: TGTGCCAGCAGTTACGGGACAGGGAACGAGACCCAGTACTTC; CDR3aa: CASSYGTGNETQYF
d_gene: TRBD2; v_gene: TRBV10-3; j_gene: TRBJ2-7; abundance: -; CDR3nt: TGTGCCATCAGTGAGTCGAAGACTAGCGACGAGCAGTACTTC; CDR3aa: CAISESKTSDEQYF
d_gene: TRBD1; v_gene: TRBV10-2; j_gene: TRBJ1-1; abundance: -; CDR3nt: TGCGCCAGCAGTGATCCCTCCCGACAGGGAAACACTGAAGCTTTCTTT; CDR3aa: CASSDPSRQGNTEAFF
d_gene: -; v_gene: TRBV6-5; j_gene: TRBJ2-5; abundance: -; CDR3nt: TGTGCCAGCAGTTTTTTAATAGGGGGTATTGAGACCCAGTACTTC; CDR3aa: CASSFLIGGIETQYF
d_gene: -; v_gene: TRBV7-9; j_gene: TRBJ2-1; abundance: -; CDR3nt: TGTGCCAGCAGCGCGGGACAGTACAATGAGCAGTTCTTC; CDR3aa: CASSAGQYNEQFF
d_gene: TRBD1; v_gene: TRBV7-9; j_gene: TRBJ2-7; abundance: once; CDR3nt: TGTGCCAGCAGTCTTATCCCGCCGGACAGGGGTAGGTACGAGCAGTACTTC; CDR3aa: CASSLIPPDRGRYEQYF
d_gene: -; v_gene: TRBV30; j_gene: TRBJ2-7; abundance: -; CDR3nt: TGTGCCTGGAGTGGCCGGATTTCCTCCTACGAGCAGTACTTC; CDR3aa: CAWSGRISSYEQYF
d_gene: -; v_gene: TRBV30; j_gene: TRBJ1-1; abundance: -; CDR3nt: TGTGCCTGGAGGGGGGAGGGAGGGGCGCACGAAGCTTTCTTT; CDR3aa: CAWRGEGGAHEAFF
d_gene: TRBD1; v_gene: TRBV30; j_gene: TRBJ1-1; abundance: once; CDR3nt: TGTGCCTCTGACAGGGGAGGCACTGAAGCTTTCTTT; CDR3aa: CASDRGGTEAFF
d_gene: -; v_gene: TRBV4-1; j_gene: TRBJ1-5; abundance: -; CDR3nt: TGCGCCAGCAGCCAAGGAGGAACTAATCAGCCCCAGCATTTT; CDR3aa: CASSQGGTNQPQHF
d_gene: -; v_gene: TRBV5-4; j_gene: TRBJ2-2; abundance: -; CDR3nt: TGTGCCAGCAGCTTTGGAGGGGGTAACACCGGGGAGCTGTTTTTT; CDR3aa: CASSFGGGNTGELFF
d_gene: TRBD2; v_gene: TRBV4-1; j_gene: TRBJ2-5; abundance: -; CDR3nt: TGCGCCAGCAGCCAAGATCACGGTAGCGGGGGGGAAGAGACCCAGTACTTC; CDR3aa: CASSQDHGSGGEETQYF
d_gene: -; v_gene: TRBV10-3; j_gene: TRBJ2-7; abundance: -; CDR3nt: TGTGCCATCAGTACCGGGGTTACCTACGAGCAGTACTTC; CDR3aa: CAISTGVTYEQYF
d_gene: -; v_gene: TRBV10-3; j_gene: TRBJ1-4; abundance: -; CDR3nt: TGTGCCATCAGTGAGGGGGCCCAGAGCGGTGAAAAACTGTTTTTT; CDR3aa: CAISEGAQSGEKLFF